The 27 T cell receptor beta chains presented below share a single source sample, sequenced in a study of shared clonotypes between healthy human individuals. TCRdb's table, derived via immunoSEQ multiplex PCR, lists solely in-frame clones and lacks some. The sample lists about 2 million clones, approximately 94% seen once, with 1.1% in the top ten. CD45RO-negative, CCR7-selected cells formed the naive CD8 fraction, which excluded terminally differentiated effector memory CD45RA+ cells. Sequencing used naive CD8+ T cells sorted from blood. These receptors were obtained from a man between 18 and 29 years old in good health.

This clone was detected only once. The rearrangement uses TRBV4-1 and TRBJ1-2, with D maybe TRBD1 (6 bases). V was shortened by 5 bases and J by 2 bases, with 15 bases between the two germline ends. Germline V gene sequence: CDR1 MGHRA, CDR2 YSYEKL. This CDR3 is 15 amino acids long. The CDR3 loop is CASSSTGGLNYGYTF. CDR3 sequence (DNA): TGCGCCAGCAGCTCAACGGGGGGCCTAAACTATGGCTACACCTTC.

This clone was found once. V is TRBV27 and J is TRBJ2-3; D is undetermined. The CDR3 has 14 residues. Germline values: CDR1 MNHEY, CDR2 SMNVEV (reference sequence). Trimming pared 4 bases from V and 5 bases from J, leaving 13 bases between. The CDR3 region is CASSSLGNEDTQYF. CDR3 DNA: TGTGCCAGCAGTTCCTTGGGAAACGAAGATACGCAGTATTTT.

The chain recombines TRBV28 with TRBJ1-5; no firm D call. The V end lost 2 bases, the J end lost 8 bases, and 10 bases lay between the germline ends. In germline, CDR1 is MDHEN, CDR2 SYDVKM. The CDR3 extends over 13 amino acids. CDR3 nucleotide sequence: TGTGCCAGCAGTTTAGGCAGTTGGGAGCCCCAGCATTTT. Translated, it gives CASSLGSWEPQHF.

The chain uses TRBV21-1 and TRBJ1-5. TRBV21-1 is reported as a pseudogene. CDR3 size: 19 residues. CDR3: CASSKGLGGGLTSNQPQHF. CDR3 in DNA: TGTGCCAGCAGCAAAGGGCTTGGCGGGGGGCTAACAAGCAATCAGCCCCAGCATTTT.

This clone is a singleton in its sample. CDR3 residues: CASSQGGQGANVLTF. Written as DNA, the CDR3 is TGCGCCAGCAGCCAGGGGGGGCAAGGGGCCAACGTCCTGACTTTC. The rearrangement joins TRBV4-1 to TRBJ2-6, with a weak D call TRBD2 (7 bases). The CDR3 spans 15 residues. V was pared by 3 bases and J by 4 bases, with 10 bases between. Germline V gene data show CDR1 as MGHRA and CDR2 as YSYEKL.

The rearrangement joins TRBV2 to TRBJ2-3, with TRBD2 matching 7 bases. V shed 6 bases, J shed 5 bases, and the junction held 2 bases outside the gene matches. CDR3 length: 12 amino acids. Germline V gene lookup returns CDR1 SNHLY and CDR2 FYNNEI. The CDR3 region is CASRGRGDTQYF. In DNA form, the CDR3 reads TGTGCCAGCAGGGGGAGGGGAGATACGCAGTATTTT.

The count of this clone is one. The chain combines TRBV2 with TRBJ2-7; D remains unclear. Germline-derived CDR1 and CDR2 are SNHLY and FYNNEI. Deletions cut 11 bases from V and 0 bases from J, with 14 bases between. The CDR3 consists of 13 residues. DNA for the CDR3: TGTGCCCAGCAACCAGCGAGCTCCTACGAGCAGTACTTC. It is translated as CAQQPASSYEQYF.

Note on this clone: Other DNA sequences in this specimen translate into the identical CDR3. The chain uses TRBV11-2 and TRBJ2-7; D unclear. The CDR3 totals 12 residues. Germline V gene lookup returns CDR1 SGHAT and CDR2 FQNNGV. Between the trimmed V and J ends, which lost 1 base and 4 bases, there was a span of 5 bases. CDR3 sequence (DNA): TGTGCCAGCAGCTTAGTATGGTACGAGCAGTACTTC. This sequence encodes CASSLVWYEQYF.

The chain couples TRBV28 to TRBJ1-2; D gene uncertain. Trimming cost V 7 bases and J 3 bases, with 15 bases left between them. The germline gives CDR1 MDHEN, CDR2 SYDVKM. CDR3 size: 14 residues. In DNA, the CDR3 is TGTGCCAGCACCGCGATGGGGTCTGACTATGGCTACACCTTC. Translating gives CASTAMGSDYGYTF.

This clone was observed a handful of times. Other nucleotide sequences in the sample specify the same CDR3. The gene calls are TRBV6-5 and TRBJ2-1; no clear D gene. V lost 0 bases and J lost 5, with 2 bases in between. Germline V lookup: CDR1 MNHEY, CDR2 SVGAGI. The CDR3 length is 12 residues. CDR3 loop: CASSYSNNEQFF. CDR3 coding DNA: TGTGCCAGCAGTTACTCGAACAATGAGCAGTTCTTC.

J is TRBJ2-5 and V is TRBV28, with TRBD1 identical over 7 bases. The CDR3 covers 12 residues. The germline V gene has CDR1 MDHEN and CDR2 SYDVKM. Here the CDR3 DNA reads TGTGCTTCACAGGGGTTCGAGGAGACCCAGTACTTC. This encodes CASQGFEETQYF.

This chain links TRBV7-9 with TRBJ2-5; TRBD2 agrees at 8 bases. The CDR3 runs 17 residues. V lost 5 bases and J lost 2; bases outside the gene matches: 13. CDR1 SEHNR and CDR2 FQNEAQ come from the germline V gene (reference sequence). The CDR3 bases are TGTGCCAGCAGCCCAAACGCGGGGGGTTGGGAACAAGAGACCCAGTACTTC. As protein: CASSPNAGGWEQETQYF.

V and J are TRBV2 and TRBJ1-1, with D unresolved. V lost 8 bases, J lost 1 base, and 14 bases lay in between. CDR3 size: 14 residues. Germline assignment: CDR1 SNHLY and CDR2 FYNNEI. Written as DNA, the CDR3 is TGTGCCAGCGGGGTGGGAGGGTCGAACACTGAAGCTTTCTTT. Protein sequence: CASGVGGSNTEAFF.

The chain employs TRBV5-6 and TRBJ2-7; weak D call: TRBD2 (5 bases). Trimming left V 4 bases short and J 6 bases short, with 17 bases between. CDR1 is SGHDT, CDR2 YYEEEE, per germline. This CDR3 spans 14 amino acids. The DNA for the CDR3 is TGTGCCAGCAGCCCGTTTTCGCTAGAGGGCGAGCAGTACTTC. Encoded protein: CASSPFSLEGEQYF. The whole variable domain, filled in from reference TRBV5-6 and TRBJ2-7, reads DAGVTQSPTHLIKTRGQQVTLRCSPKSGHDTVSWYQQALGQGPQFIFQYYEEEERQRGNFPDRFSGHQFPNYSSELNVNALLLGDSALYLCASSPFSLEGEQYFGPGTRLTVT.

The gene calls are TRBV5-1 and TRBJ2-7; D is unresolved. CDR1 and CDR2 (germline): SGHRS, YFSETQ. With 0 bases removed from V and 2 bases from J, the gap between germline ends came to 9 bases. The CDR3 loop spans 14 amino acids. CDR3: CASSLAGHTYEQYF. The CDR3 DNA sequence: TGCGCCAGCAGCTTGGCGGGTCACACCTACGAGCAGTACTTC.

The V call is TRBV18, the J call TRBJ2-7; 7 nucleotides agree with TRBD2. CDR3 size: 15 residues. Germline loops: CDR1 KGHSH, CDR2 LQKENI. Unmatched junction bases numbered 7, after V lost 3 bases and J lost 2 bases. The CDR3 DNA reads as TGTGCCAGCTCACCTCGACTAGCAGAAGCCTACGAGCAGTACTTC. It yields the protein CASSPRLAEAYEQYF.

As regards this clone: The same CDR3 can be traced to other DNA sequences in this sample. The rearrangement uses TRBV30 and TRBJ1-1, with unresolved D. Germline values: CDR1 GTSNPN, CDR2 SVGIG (reference sequence). This CDR3 is 13 amino acids long. The germline V and J ends were trimmed by 0 bases and 0 bases, with 5 bases remaining between them. CDR3 protein: CAWSVSVNTEAFF. The CDR3, as DNA: TGTGCCTGGAGTGTATCAGTGAACACTGAAGCTTTCTTT.

Remarks on this clone: The same CDR3 arises from other DNA sequences in this sample as well. The chain joins TRBV6-1 to TRBJ2-5, with D unresolved. V lost 4 bases, J lost 5 bases, and 5 bases lay in between. The germline gives CDR1 MNHNS, CDR2 SASEGT. The CDR3 is made up of 11 amino acids. CDR3 sequence (DNA): TGTGCCAGCAGTGTATTCGAGACCCAGTACTTC. Amino acid sequence: CASSVFETQYF.

The chain links TRBV6-5 to TRBJ1-5, with no clear D. V was trimmed by 0 bases and J by 6 bases, leaving 9 bases between them. There are 14 residues in the CDR3. Per the germline V gene, CDR1 is MNHEY and CDR2 is SVGAGI. In DNA, the CDR3 is TGTGCCAGCAGTTACTCAGGAGGCAGTCAGCCCCAGCATTTT. It specifies CASSYSGGSQPQHF.

J is TRBJ2-1 and V is TRBV2; D assignment may be TRBD1 or TRBD2 (7 bases each). Deletions cut 7 bases from V and 5 bases from J, with 18 bases between. Germline values: CDR1 SNHLY, CDR2 FYNNEI. The CDR3 totals 15 residues. The DNA of the CDR3 is TGTGCCAGCAAGTTTTTCCCAGGGGGGGACAATGAGCAGTTCTTC. This gives the protein CASKFFPGGDNEQFF.

The chain's CDR3 is CASSQEEAGSPLHF. CDR3 bases: TGCGCCAGCAGCCAAGAAGAGGCGGGGTCACCCCTCCACTTT. This sequence joins TRBV4-1 and TRBJ1-6, with D unclear. The V gene lost 0 bases and the J gene lost 10 bases, with 10 bases spanning the gap. This CDR3 region has 14 residues. Germline loops: CDR1 MGHRA, CDR2 YSYEKL.

In nucleotides, the CDR3 is TGTGCCAGTAGGAGGGACAGTTACACAGATACGCAGTATTTT. Translated: CASRRDSYTDTQYF. The genes are TRBV19 and TRBJ2-3, with TRBD1 identical over 7 bases. This CDR3 is 14 amino acids long. V dropped 6 bases and J dropped 2; count of bases not matched to a gene: 5. Germline assignment: CDR1 LNHDA and CDR2 SQIVND (reference sequence).

For this clone: Its ends do not fully match the called genes, so a read error is possible. The chain combines TRBV27 with TRBJ2-7; 9 bases line up with TRBD1. The CDR3 is made up of 14 amino acids. The germline V gene encodes CDR1 MNHEY and CDR2 SMNVEV (reference sequence). The DNA of the CDR3 is TGTGTCAGCAGTGGGGACAGGGTAGACTACGAGCAGTACTTC. Translation gives CVSSGDRVDYEQYF.

The rearrangement joins TRBV7-6 to TRBJ2-1; perhaps D is TRBD1 or TRBD2 (6 bases each). The CDR3 has 14 residues. Germline CDR1 and CDR2: SGHVS and FNYEAQ. Trimming shortened V by 1 base and J by 7 bases, and 11 bases separated the two germline ends. The CDR3 DNA reads TGTGCCAGCAGCTTAGTTGGGGGGCCGAATGAGCAGTTCTTC. Translated: CASSLVGGPNEQFF.

This chain uses TRBV7-9 with TRBJ2-5; D possibly corresponds to TRBD1 (6 bases). Germline loops: CDR1 SEHNR, CDR2 FQNEAQ (reference sequence). V lost 8 bases to trimming and J lost 0 bases, with 10 bases between them. The CDR3 has 13 residues. Here the CDR3 reads CASVDSNQETQYF. CDR3 nucleotides: TGTGCCAGCGTGGACAGTAACCAAGAGACCCAGTACTTC. Complete variable domain (other parts from reference TRBV7-9 and TRBJ2-5): DTGVSQNPRHKITKRGQNVTFRCDPISEHNRLYWYRQTLGQGPEFLTYFQNEAQLEKSRLLSDRFSAERPKGSFSTLEIQRTEQGDSAMYLCASVDSNQETQYFGPGTRLLVL.

CDR3 region: CASSQDRSRGPDTDTQYF. CDR3 bases: TGCGCCAGCAGCCAAGACAGGAGCAGGGGGCCCGACACAGATACGCAGTATTTT. The chain carries TRBV4-1 and TRBJ2-3, with TRBD1 matching 8 bases. Losses at the gene ends were 0 bases for V and 2 bases for J; bases not matched to a gene: 10. This CDR3 comprises 18 residues. Germline V gene sequence: CDR1 MGHRA, CDR2 YSYEKL.

Concerning this clone: At the DNA level, this CDR3 is encoded by other sequences in the same sample as well. The chain joins TRBV27 to TRBJ1-1, with 7 bases identical to TRBD1. The CDR3 has 14 residues. V gave up 3 bases and J gave up 1 base; unmatched junction bases: 2. CDR1 MNHEY and CDR2 SMNVEV come from the germline V gene (reference sequence). Here the CDR3 DNA reads TGTGCCAGCAGTTTCAGGGGGACGAACACTGAAGCTTTCTTT. This translates into CASSFRGTNTEAFF.